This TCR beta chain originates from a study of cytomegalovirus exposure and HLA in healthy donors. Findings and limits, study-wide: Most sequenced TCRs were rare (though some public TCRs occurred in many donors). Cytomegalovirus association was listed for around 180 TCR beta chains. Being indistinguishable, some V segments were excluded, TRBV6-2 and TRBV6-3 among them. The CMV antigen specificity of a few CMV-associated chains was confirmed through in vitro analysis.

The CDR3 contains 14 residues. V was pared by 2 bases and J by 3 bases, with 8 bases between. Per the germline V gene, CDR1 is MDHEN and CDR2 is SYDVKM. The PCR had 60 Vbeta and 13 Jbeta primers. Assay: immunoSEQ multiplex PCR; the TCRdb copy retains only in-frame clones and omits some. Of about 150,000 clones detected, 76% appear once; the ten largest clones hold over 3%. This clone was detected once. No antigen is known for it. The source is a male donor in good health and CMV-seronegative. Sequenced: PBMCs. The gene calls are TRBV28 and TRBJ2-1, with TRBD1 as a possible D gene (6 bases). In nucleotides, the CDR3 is TGTGCCAGCAGTTTACAGGGGTACTACAATGAGCAGTTCTTC. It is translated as CASSLQGYYNEQFF.